This T cell receptor (beta chain) derives from a study of cytomegalovirus exposure and HLA in healthy donors. The overall study: According to later analysis, the same platform produced the approximately 130 validation and 666 first-cohort repertoires.

Assay: immunoSEQ multiplex PCR; the TCRdb copy retains only in-frame clones and omits some. The sample yields some 110,000 clones, around 94% seen once. This CDR3 is 15 amino acids long. V shed 0 bases and J shed 0 bases, with 7 bases lying between them. Germline CDR1 reads SGHRS; CDR2 reads YFSETQ. The chain combines TRBV5-1 with TRBJ1-3, with D perhaps TRBD1 (5 bases). This clonotype was sampled from a woman aged 18 to 35 in good health and CMV-seronegative. Material for sequencing was PBMCs. CDR3 bases: TGCGCCAGCAGCTTGGTAGGGGACTCTGGAAACACCATATATTTT. This codes for CASSLVGDSGNTIYF.